The text below deals with one TCR beta chain. What it recognizes is unknown. Together with a sample-barcoded 5' primer, a J-beta primer mix was included in a second PCR lasting about 6 to 12 cycles. From the 5' RACE reads, TCRdb called clonotypes with MiXCR, one entry per CDR3 protein. The sample lists 800,000 or so distinct CDR3 sequences, 20% to 25% occurring once. The record originates from a study of blood T cells in healthy people across ages. Whole-study results and caveats: Measured against age, TCR beta diversity per million T cells decreased in a roughly linear manner.

Donors were healthy Caucasian individuals from Russia aged roughly 6 to 95. Extraction yielded at least 5 micrograms of total RNA per sample. CDR3 length equals 16 residues. Germline V gene lookup returns CDR1 LNHDA and CDR2 SQIVND (reference sequence). Trimming at V came to 6 bases and at J to 5 bases, leaving 12 bases not matched to a gene. This sample also belongs to another study, concerning T cells of mothers and their children.

The sequence was obtained from a boy aged 5-17 years in good health. Sequencing was performed on blood. The V and J genes are TRBV19 and TRBJ2-2, with 7 bases lining up with TRBD1. In DNA form, the CDR3 reads TGTGCCAGTAGAAACCGACAGGGTAGTCCGACCGGGGAGCTGTTTTTT. Translation: CASRNRQGSPTGELFF. The full variable domain, completed using reference TRBV19 and TRBJ2-2, is DGGITQSPKYLFRKEGQNVTLSCEQNLNHDAMYWYRQDPGQGLRLIYYSQIVNDFQKGDIAEGYSVSREKKESFPLTVTSAQKNPTAFYLCASRNRQGSPTGELFFGEGSRLTVL.